The 8 T cell receptor beta chains in this list originate from one sample, sequenced in a study of cytomegalovirus exposure and HLA in healthy donors. It was with 60 Vbeta and 13 Jbeta primers that the PCR ran. Clones were read by immunoSEQ multiplex PCR, and TCRdb kept only the in-frame ones, dropping some. The sample consists of about 100,000 clones, approximately 75% of them appearing once. Sequenced input: PBMCs. Receptor source: a woman in her thirties or forties in good health and CMV-seronegative.

This chain uses TRBV4-2 with TRBJ1-4, with TRBD1 identical over 7 bases. Germline V gene lookup returns CDR1 LGHNA and CDR2 YNFKEQ. There are 19 residues in the CDR3. V trimming: 0 bases; J trimming: 0 bases; junction bases outside the gene matches: 10. The CDR3 coding sequence is TGTGCCAGCAGCCAAGAATACAGGGGACGTACTACAACTAATGAAAAACTGTTTTTT. This codes for CASSQEYRGRTTTNEKLFF.

The chain carries TRBV10-2 and TRBJ2-1, with 8 bases that match TRBD2. The CDR3 extends over 18 amino acids. Per germline, CDR1 WSHSY and CDR2 SAAADI. V trimming: 3 bases; J trimming: 6 bases; junction bases outside the gene matches: 16. For the CDR3, the DNA is TGCGCCAGCAGTGAAAATGGAGCGGGGGCCACTACGGGCAATGAGCAGTTCTTC. Protein: CASSENGAGATTGNEQFF.

V usage is TRBV6-4 and J usage is TRBJ2-5; 9 nucleotides agree with TRBD2. The CDR3 totals 18 residues. After removal of 0 bases from V and 6 bases from J, the junction contained 14 bases not matched to a gene. Germline CDR1 and CDR2: MRHNA and SNTAGT. CDR3 amino acids: CASSDSFGGAGGGKTQYF. The CDR3 DNA sequence: TGTGCCAGCAGTGACTCATTCGGAGGGGCGGGAGGGGGGAAGACCCAGTACTTC.

This clone was counted once. The J gene is TRBJ2-1, the V gene TRBV23-1; TRBD2 matches 8 bases. TRBV23-1 falls under the ORF class, with uncertain function. J was trimmed by 2 bases and V by 3 bases; bases with no gene match: 12. This CDR3 comprises 18 residues. Here the CDR3 DNA reads TGCGCCAGCAGTCACCCCAGGGGCGGGGGGCGTACCTACAATGAGCAGTTCTTC. Its protein product is CASSHPRGGGRTYNEQFF.

This clone appeared a few times. The chain joins TRBV7-2 to TRBJ2-7, with 8 bases fitting TRBD1. This CDR3 is built from 14 residues. V shed 2 bases and J 5 bases; nucleotides not matched to a gene: 5. The germline CDR1 and CDR2 sequences are SGHTA and FQGNSA. The CDR3 sequence: CASSLPGQVNEQYF. In DNA form, the CDR3 reads TGTGCCAGCAGCTTACCGGGACAGGTCAACGAGCAGTACTTC. Drawing the rest from reference TRBV7-2 and TRBJ2-7, the complete variable domain is GAGVSQSPSNKVTEKGKDVELRCDPISGHTALYWYRQSLGQGLEFLIYFQGNSAPDKSGLPSDRFSAERTGGSVSTLTIQRTQQEDSAVYLCASSLPGQVNEQYFGPGTRLTVT.

This clone was observed once. This chain joins TRBV6-5 and TRBJ2-3; 10 positions agree with TRBD2. Germline assignment: CDR1 MNHEY and CDR2 SVGAGI. With 6 bases clipped from V and 5 bases from J, the junction kept 8 bases outside the gene matches. This CDR3 has 15 residues. CDR3 residues: CASRPLAGRQDTQYF. The CDR3 nucleotides read TGTGCCAGCAGACCACTAGCGGGGAGGCAAGATACGCAGTATTTT.

The chain couples TRBV23-1 to TRBJ2-5; D is perhaps TRBD2 (6 bases). TRBV23-1 falls under the ORF class, with uncertain function. V lost 1 base to trimming and J lost 5 bases, with 17 bases between them. The CDR3 length is 16 residues. The CDR3 spells CASSQFMGGVIETQYF. CDR3 DNA: TGCGCCAGCAGTCAATTCATGGGGGGTGTTATCGAGACCCAGTACTTC.

The chain is built from TRBV19 and TRBJ2-7; D is unresolved. CDR1 is LNHDA and CDR2 is SQIVND in the germline V gene (reference sequence). Trimming took 3 bases from V and 3 from J, leaving 9 bases between them. This CDR3 contains 13 residues. CDR3: CASSIGRSYEQYF. In nucleotides, the CDR3 is TGTGCCAGTAGTATCGGTAGGAGCTACGAGCAGTACTTC.